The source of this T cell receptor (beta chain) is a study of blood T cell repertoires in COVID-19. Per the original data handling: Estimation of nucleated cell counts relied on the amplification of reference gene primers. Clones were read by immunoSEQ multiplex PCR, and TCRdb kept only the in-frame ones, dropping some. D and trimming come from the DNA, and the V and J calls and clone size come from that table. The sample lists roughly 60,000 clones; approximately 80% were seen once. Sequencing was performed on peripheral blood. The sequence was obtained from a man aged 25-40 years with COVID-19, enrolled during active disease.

The CDR3 DNA sequence: TGTGCCAGCAGCGGAGACCCCAACTATGGCTACACCTTC. Its protein product is CASSGDPNYGYTF. V is TRBV16 and J is TRBJ1-2; D unresolved. V was trimmed by 5 bases and J by 2 bases, leaving 9 bases between them. The germline V gene encodes CDR1 KGHSY and CDR2 FQNENV. The CDR3 spans 13 residues.